Listed here are 21 T cell receptor beta chains from one sample, sequenced in a study of T cells in Graves' hyperthyroidism and ophthalmopathy. Amplified regions were TCR beta CDR3 sequences from RNA transcripts. The study used the HTBI primer set for a first-round RT-PCR of the TCR CDR3. MiXCR, applied by TCRdb to the multiplex PCR reads, yields one record per CDR3 protein. Of fewer than 900,000 distinct CDR3 sequences listed, around 20% were seen once; the top ten hold 16%. The specimen sequenced was blood. Every receptor here comes from a woman aged 50 to 65 with Graves' hyperthyroidism that later progressed to Graves' ophthalmopathy.

The sample holds many counts of this clonotype. This chain joins TRBV11-3 and TRBJ1-1; D gene unclear. Germline CDR1 and CDR2: SGHNT and YENEEA. The CDR3 spans 13 residues. With 0 bases removed from V and 6 bases from J, the gap between germline ends came to 8 bases. Here the CDR3 reads CASSLDSHAEAFF. CDR3 in DNA: TGTGCCAGCAGCTTAGATTCTCACGCTGAAGCTTTCTTT.

Notes on this clonotype: A read error may explain this, as a much larger clone is one base away. The V call is TRBV18, the J call TRBJ1-1, with D possibly matching TRBD1 (6 bases). This CDR3 has 14 amino acids. Deletions cut 6 bases from V and 3 bases from J, with 14 bases between. In germline, CDR1 is KGHSH, CDR2 LQKENI. CDR3 protein: CASSGQSADTEAFF. In nucleotides, the CDR3 is TGTGCCAGCTCCGGACAGTCGGCGGACACTGAAGCTTTCTTT.

As concerns this clonotype: A junction boundary mismatches the germline segment, possibly from a read error. The chain couples TRBV4-2 to TRBJ2-7; no reliable D call. Looked up from germline, CDR1 is LGHNA and CDR2 is YNFKEQ. This CDR3 comprises 15 residues. CDR3 coding DNA: TGTGCCAGCAGCCATCCGGGCCCCAGCTCCCACGAGCAGTACTTC. Residues: CASSHPGPSSHEQYF.

This chain uses TRBV9 with TRBJ2-6; 10 positions match TRBD1. The CDR3 runs to 18 residues. V lost 4 bases to trimming and J lost 3 bases; unmatched junction nucleotides: 10. CDR1 is SGDLS, CDR2 YYNGEE, per germline. CDR3 coding DNA: TGTGCCAGCAGCCCTAGACAGGGGGCCTACGATGGGGCCAACGTCCTGACTTTC. This sequence encodes CASSPRQGAYDGANVLTF.

This clonotype was seen repeatedly, ten times or more. The chain couples TRBV5-1 to TRBJ2-3; 11 nucleotides align to TRBD2. The CDR3 has 16 residues. Germline trimming cut 0 bases from V and 1 base from J; bases unmatched to any gene: 1. Germline CDR1 and CDR2: SGHRS and YFSETQ. The CDR3 DNA sequence: TGCGCCAGCAGCTTGGCTAGCGGGGGGCGCACAGATACGCAGTATTTT. Translating gives CASSLASGGRTDTQYF.

This clonotype showed up just a few times. The gene calls are TRBV20-1 and TRBJ2-2; the D call may be TRBD1 or TRBD2 (5 bases each). The germline V gene encodes CDR1 DFQATT and CDR2 SNEGSKA (reference sequence). Trimming pared 0 bases from V and 4 bases from J, leaving 9 bases between. This CDR3 is built from 14 residues. The CDR3 DNA sequence: TGCAGTGCTAGAGATGTTGGGGGCACCGGGGAGCTGTTTTTT. It codes for CSARDVGGTGELFF.

The chain uses TRBV7-9 and TRBJ2-2; TRBD1 might be the D (6 bases). The CDR3 spans 14 residues. Germline V gene sequence: CDR1 SEHNR, CDR2 FQNEAQ (reference sequence). Deletions cut 8 bases from V and 6 bases from J, with 16 bases between. The CDR3 nucleotides are TGTGCCAGCGCCCCCCTCCCAGGGGCCGGGGAGCTGTTTTTT. This codes for CASAPLPGAGELFF.

This clonotype was counted ten times or more. The CDR3 DNA reads TGTGCCATCAGCGAGACGGTGCAGGACTACGAGCAGTACTTC. It yields the protein CAISETVQDYEQYF. This chain links TRBV10-3 with TRBJ2-7; D not resolved. Germline V gives CDR1 ENHRY, CDR2 SYGVKD. The V and J ends lost 6 bases and 3 bases respectively, with 15 bases between them. This CDR3 contains 14 residues.

This rearrangement joins TRBV9 to TRBJ2-2; the D is unclear. The germline CDR1 and CDR2 sequences are SGDLS and YYNGEE. V was cut by 1 base and J by 2 bases, with 9 bases left in between. The CDR3 consists of 15 residues. CDR3 sequence reads: CASSVLVGNTGELFF. CDR3 nucleotides: TGTGCCAGCAGCGTATTGGTTGGCAACACCGGGGAGCTGTTTTTT.

The chain carries TRBV6-2 or TRBV6-3 and TRBJ1-5; the D is unclear. Germline CDR1 is MNHEY and CDR2 is SVGEGT. Trimming removed 8 bases at V and 4 bases at J, with 9 bases between. The CDR3 is 12 residues long. The CDR3 region has the DNA TGTGCCAGCCGAAACTCAAATCAGCCCCAGCATTTT. Protein: CASRNSNQPQHF.

The rearrangement links TRBV6-1 to TRBJ2-7; D unresolved. Germline CDR1 MNHNS, CDR2 SASEGT. The V and J ends lost 5 bases and 7 bases respectively, with 18 bases between them. The CDR3 is 14 residues long. The CDR3 DNA sequence: TGTGCCAGCAGTCAACCACCTCCGGGCGGAGAGCAGTACTTC. This translates into CASSQPPPGGEQYF.

This clonotype turned up a few times. The chain recombines TRBV27 with TRBJ1-4, with a possible D match to TRBD1 (6 bases). The germline V and J ends were trimmed by 5 bases and 2 bases, with 9 bases remaining between them. CDR1 MNHEY and CDR2 SMNVEV come from the germline V gene (reference sequence). This CDR3 region has 14 residues. The CDR3 here is CASSQGITNEKLFF. The DNA for the CDR3 is TGTGCCAGCAGTCAGGGGATTACTAATGAAAAACTGTTTTTT.

The chain recombines TRBV19 with TRBJ2-3; the D gene is possibly TRBD2 (5 bases). Germline V gene sequence: CDR1 LNHDA, CDR2 SQIVND (reference sequence). There are 16 residues in the CDR3. The V end lost 5 bases, the J end lost 2 bases, and 17 bases lay between the germline ends. CDR3 sequence (DNA): TGTGCCAGTAGTCCGGCGGGCAGCTTTACCACAGATACGCAGTATTTT. Translated, it gives CASSPAGSFTTDTQYF.

CDR3 in DNA: TGCAGTGCTAGAAAGCAGGGAGGGTACAATCAGCCCCAGCATTTT. It yields the protein CSARKQGGYNQPQHF. The chain carries TRBV20-1 and TRBJ1-5; tentative D call: TRBD1 (5 bases). The germline V gene encodes CDR1 DFQATT and CDR2 SNEGSKA (reference sequence). V lost 2 bases and J 3 bases, leaving 14 bases between the germline ends. The CDR3 is 15 residues long.

In this sample, this clonotype turned up many times. The V gene is TRBV3-1, the J gene TRBJ2-2; TRBD2 matches at 8 bases. The CDR3 extends over 16 amino acids. V shed 3 bases and J 4 bases; nucleotides not matched to a gene: 7. Germline CDR1 LGHDT, CDR2 YNNKEL (reference sequence). The DNA for the CDR3 is TGTGCCAGCAGCCAGATGGTAGCGGGGATCACCGGGGAGCTGTTTTTT. Its protein is CASSQMVAGITGELFF.

This clonotype was seen ten or more times. CDR3 in amino acids: CASSPRGIGNEQFF. The CDR3 bases are TGTGCCAGCAGCCCTCGGGGGATAGGCAATGAGCAGTTCTTC. V is TRBV7-3 and J is TRBJ2-1, with D possibly being TRBD2 (6 bases). Trimming removed 5 bases at V and 6 bases at J, with 14 bases between. Germline loops: CDR1 SGHTA, CDR2 FQGTGA. This CDR3 is built from 14 residues.

V is TRBV4-2 and J is TRBJ1-5; TRBD1 matches 7 bases. Germline-derived CDR1 and CDR2 are LGHNA and YNFKEQ. The CDR3 is 16 residues long. V lost 0 bases, J lost 5 bases, and 7 bases stayed unmatched. The CDR3 is CASSQEEGAAYQPQHF. The CDR3 DNA sequence: TGTGCCAGCAGCCAAGAGGAGGGGGCCGCTTATCAGCCCCAGCATTTT.

This clonotype was recorded a few times. V and J are TRBV4-1 and TRBJ1-6; D is undetermined. Trimming took off 0 bases at V and 6 bases at J, with 12 bases between the two ends. This CDR3 is 16 amino acids long. From germline, CDR1 is MGHRA and CDR2 YSYEKL. The CDR3 sequence: CASSQDLRDSNSPLHF. In nucleotides, the CDR3 is TGCGCCAGCAGCCAAGATCTAAGAGACTCTAATTCACCCCTCCACTTT.

This clonotype was counted between two and nine times. The chain recombines TRBV19 with TRBJ1-2, with 9 bases matching TRBD1. The ends lost 3 bases at V and 7 bases at J; junction bases unmatched: 12. Germline CDR1 is LNHDA and CDR2 is SQIVND (reference sequence). This CDR3 comprises 16 residues. Here the CDR3 reads CASSISFRRDRAGYTF. CDR3 nucleotide sequence: TGTGCCAGTAGTATCTCTTTTCGTCGGGACAGGGCTGGCTACACCTTC.

The J gene is TRBJ2-7, the V gene TRBV12-3 or TRBV12-4; D gene ambiguous. With 3 bases removed from V and 6 bases from J, the gap between germline ends came to 12 bases. This CDR3 is built from 13 residues. DNA of the CDR3: TGTGCCAGCAGTTTGGTGGGCAGGACCGAGCAGTACTTC. Its translation is CASSLVGRTEQYF.

The chain uses TRBV27 and TRBJ1-1; maybe TRBD1 (6 bases). The CDR3 spans 15 residues. Between the trimmed V and J ends, which lost 10 bases and 0 bases, there was a span of 18 bases. Germline CDR1 and CDR2: MNHEY and SMNVEV (reference sequence). The CDR3 coding sequence is TGTGCCACCTCCCCTCGGGACATATTGAACACTGAAGCTTTCTTT. Translating gives CATSPRDILNTEAFF.